These 22 T cell receptor beta chains share one sample of origin, sequenced in a study of blood T cells in healthy people across ages. Next came a second PCR, run for about 6 to 11 cycles, which used a sample-barcoded 5' primer along with a J-beta primer mix. TCRdb reprocessed the 5' RACE reads with MiXCR, giving one entry per CDR3 protein. The table lists some 890,000 distinct CDR3 sequences, just under 30% of them singletons. The same data also went into a second study, on T cells of mothers and their children.

Sequences were obtained from blood. These receptors came from a woman between 40 and 55 years old in good health.

This clonotype has ten or more counts. This chain connects TRBV4-2 to TRBJ2-7; D remains unclear. In germline, CDR1 is LGHNA, CDR2 YNFKEQ. The ends were cut back, 0 bases at V and 6 bases at J, with 12 bases in the middle. The CDR3 runs 14 residues. Here the CDR3 DNA reads TGTGCCAGCAGCCAAGATAGGGCGGCTCGCGAGCAGTACTTC. The encoded protein is CASSQDRAAREQYF.

This clonotype was picked up many times. The genes are TRBV7-2 and TRBJ2-3; perhaps TRBD2 as D (6 bases). The CDR3 sequence is 16 residues long. Looked up from germline, CDR1 is SGHTA and CDR2 is FQGNSA. V dropped 4 bases and J dropped 1 base, with 15 bases sitting between them. As DNA, the CDR3 is TGTGCCAGCAGCTCAGCAGGTAGCGGACGCACAGATACGCAGTATTTT. Translating gives CASSSAGSGRTDTQYF.

The chain is built from TRBV12-3 or TRBV12-4 and TRBJ1-2, with D tentatively TRBD1 (6 bases). This CDR3 has 13 residues. V was trimmed by 11 bases and J by 4 bases, leaving 17 bases between them. The CDR3 DNA is TGTGCCTCTTCAACAGGGCGAAGCTATGGCTACACCTTC. The encoded protein is CASSTGRSYGYTF.

This chain joins TRBV28 and TRBJ2-1; possible D gene TRBD1, 5 bases. CDR1 and CDR2 (germline): MDHEN, SYDVKM. The V end was cut by 3 bases, the J end by 0 bases, with 9 bases between. The CDR3 totals 15 residues. CDR3 region: CASSLLGVSYNEQFF. CDR3 nucleotides: TGTGCCAGCAGTTTGTTAGGGGTCTCCTACAATGAGCAGTTCTTC.

This clonotype was picked up many times. The rearrangement uses TRBV20-1 and TRBJ2-1; D is unresolved. The CDR3 contains 14 residues. V shed 3 bases and J shed 10 bases, with 19 bases lying between them. The germline CDR1 and CDR2 sequences are DFQATT and SNEGSKA (reference sequence). The DNA for the CDR3 is TGCAGTGCTAGGATGGCTTCCGCACATGGGGAGCAGTTCTTC. Its protein product is CSARMASAHGEQFF.

As to this clonotype: Germline and junction disagree at one end, which may indicate a read error. The chain is built from TRBV10-3 and TRBJ2-7, with 8 bases aligning to TRBD2. From germline, CDR1 is ENHRY and CDR2 SYGVKD. CDR3 size: 15 residues. The chain's CDR3 is CATSESGGTTYEQYF. The CDR3 nucleotides read TGTGCCACCAGTGAGTCGGGAGGGACTACCTACGAGCAGTACTTC.

This clonotype was counted only a few times. The rearrangement joins TRBV7-2 to TRBJ2-7; no clear D. Trimming removed 3 bases from V and 3 bases from J, with 12 bases in between. CDR1 and CDR2 from the germline V gene are SGHTA and FQGNSA. The CDR3 consists of 14 residues. This CDR3 is CASSFTTGYYEQYF. DNA of the CDR3: TGTGCCAGCAGCTTCACTACCGGGTACTACGAGCAGTACTTC.

The gene calls are TRBV7-9 and TRBJ1-5, with unresolved D. V lost 2 bases and J 4 bases, leaving 6 bases between the germline ends. Germline loops: CDR1 SEHNR, CDR2 FQNEAQ (reference sequence). The CDR3 sequence is 13 residues long. The CDR3 loop reads CASSLFENQPQHF. CDR3 sequence (DNA): TGTGCCAGCAGCTTATTTGAGAATCAGCCCCAGCATTTT.

This clonotype was seen a handful of times. The CDR3 DNA follows: TGTGCCAGCAGCTTAGGAGCGAGCGGGCTCACAGATACGCAGTATTTT. Amino acids: CASSLGASGLTDTQYF. V is TRBV11-2 and J is TRBJ2-3; TRBD2 might be the D (6 bases). Per germline, CDR1 SGHAT and CDR2 FQNNGV. Trimming removed 1 base from V and 2 bases from J, with 13 bases in between. The CDR3 totals 16 residues.

This chain links TRBV2 with TRBJ2-1; possibly TRBD2 for D (5 bases). V dropped 9 bases and J dropped 4 bases, with 13 bases sitting between them. Germline V CDR1 and CDR2: SNHLY, FYNNEI. The CDR3 runs to 13 residues. The CDR3 DNA reads TGTGCCAGTCAACGGGGTGATTACAATGAGCAGTTCTTC. It yields the protein CASQRGDYNEQFF.

This clonotype has more than one count but fewer than ten. This chain uses TRBV4-1 with TRBJ1-1; D not resolved. Germline CDR1 reads MGHRA; CDR2 reads YSYEKL. Between the trimmed V and J ends, which lost 5 bases and 10 bases, there was a span of 20 bases. This CDR3 has 14 amino acids. CDR3 coding DNA: TGCGCCAGCAGCTCCCCCGGGCGGCTCAGAGGAGCTTTCTTT. This translates into CASSSPGRLRGAFF.

J is TRBJ2-7 and V is TRBV25-1; maybe TRBD1 (6 bases). The better agreement between TRBJ2-5 and the DNA end casts doubt on the J call. The CDR3 is made up of 16 amino acids. The germline V gene encodes CDR1 MGHDK and CDR2 SYGVNS. This CDR3 is CASSKPSTGKVETQYF. In nucleotides, the CDR3 is TGTGCCAGCAGCAAGCCCTCTACAGGGAAAGTCGAGACCCAGTACTTC.

Note on this clonotype: This may be a read error: a much more frequent sequence differs by one nucleotide. The genes are TRBV11-1 and TRBJ2-5, with TRBD1 as a possible D gene (7 bases). The V end lost 5 bases, the J end lost 7 bases, and 23 bases lay between the germline ends. CDR1 is SGHAT and CDR2 is FQDESV in the germline V gene (reference sequence). There are 16 residues in the CDR3. CDR3 DNA: TGTGCCAGCAGCCCCGGGGGCCCCGGTGCAGGGGGGACCCAGTACTTC. Translation: CASSPGGPGAGGTQYF.

This clonotype has more than one count but fewer than ten. The CDR3 bases are TGTGCCAGCGCGAATCAGCGGGTTTTGGGGTACTCCTACAATGAGCAGTTCTTC. This encodes CASANQRVLGYSYNEQFF. The V call is TRBV28, the J call TRBJ2-1, with D possibly being TRBD2 (6 bases). Between the trimmed V and J ends, which lost 8 bases and 0 bases, there was a span of 23 bases. The germline gives CDR1 MDHEN, CDR2 SYDVKM. The CDR3 sequence is 18 residues long.

CDR3 in DNA: TGTGCCACTCGGAGACAGGGGAGTCGCAATCAGCCCCAGCATTTT. Translating it yields CATRRQGSRNQPQHF. The chain links TRBV28 to TRBJ1-5; 8 nucleotides align to TRBD1. The germline CDR1 and CDR2 sequences are MDHEN and SYDVKM. V gave up 10 bases and J gave up 2 bases; unmatched junction bases: 10. The CDR3 runs 15 residues.

The chain has TRBV6-5 and TRBJ2-1, with 10 bases fitting TRBD2. The CDR3 runs 16 residues. The junction had 3 bases not matched to a gene; V was cut back by 2 bases and J by 2 bases. Germline assignment: CDR1 MNHEY and CDR2 SVGAGI. CDR3 residues: CASSYGSGGAYNEQFF. The CDR3 DNA follows: TGTGCCAGCAGTTACGGGAGCGGGGGGGCCTACAATGAGCAGTTCTTC.

The chain carries TRBV28 and TRBJ2-1; D may be TRBD1 (5 bases). Germline V gene lookup returns CDR1 MDHEN and CDR2 SYDVKM. The CDR3 is made up of 14 amino acids. V lost 4 bases and J 6 bases, leaving 13 bases between the germline ends. The CDR3 loop is CASSCSGRVNEQFF. As DNA, the CDR3 is TGTGCCAGCAGTTGTTCGGGCAGGGTCAATGAGCAGTTCTTC.

This clonotype was counted a few times. This chain connects TRBV27 to TRBJ1-2; D ambiguous. Germline CDR1 MNHEY, CDR2 SMNVEV (reference sequence). CDR3 length equals 12 residues. With 3 bases removed from V and 4 bases from J, the gap between germline ends came to 6 bases. The CDR3 loop reads CASSFSPYGYTF. The CDR3 DNA sequence: TGTGCCAGCAGTTTCTCCCCCTATGGCTACACCTTC.

This clonotype was seen at least ten times. The chain recombines TRBV6-6 with TRBJ2-5; D is unresolved. Germline V gene lookup returns CDR1 MNHNY and CDR2 SVGAGI (reference sequence). V dropped 8 bases and J dropped 1 base, with 8 bases sitting between them. The CDR3 is 12 amino acids. The CDR3 DNA sequence: TGTGCCAGCTCAGCAGCCCAAGAGACCCAGTACTTC. It specifies CASSAAQETQYF.

The chain has TRBV2 and TRBJ1-5; no clear D. The length of the CDR3 is 14 residues. Germline V gene sequence: CDR1 SNHLY, CDR2 FYNNEI. Between the trimmed V and J ends, which lost 6 bases and 1 base, there was a span of 10 bases. CDR3 residues: CASRQYRSNQPQHF. CDR3 coding DNA: TGTGCCAGCAGACAGTACAGAAGCAATCAGCCCCAGCATTTT.

On this clonotype itself: At one end the junction does not follow the germline gene, possibly because of a read error. The chain carries TRBV3-1 and TRBJ2-1; a weak D match, TRBD2 (7 bases). Germline V gene lookup returns CDR1 LGHDT and CDR2 YNNKEL (reference sequence). The CDR3 is made up of 12 amino acids. The CDR3 DNA sequence: TGTGCCCGCAGCCAAGGGGGGGTTGAGCAGTTCTTC. Translation gives CARSQGGVEQFF.

This clonotype was seen at least ten times. In DNA, the CDR3 is TGCAGTGCTGGGAGGGCCAGCGATGAGCAGTTCTTC. Protein: CSAGRASDEQFF. The chain links TRBV20-1 to TRBJ2-1; 7 bases line up with TRBD2. After removal of 5 bases from V and 8 bases from J, the junction contained 6 bases not matched to a gene. Germline V gives CDR1 DFQATT, CDR2 SNEGSKA (reference sequence). The length of the CDR3 is 12 residues.